One sample yielded the 4 T cell receptor beta chains listed below, sequenced in a study of yellow fever vaccine responses in identical twins. MiXCR was run by TCRdb on the RT-PCR reads, yielding one entry per CDR3 protein. Here the sample spans around 20,000 distinct CDR3 sequences, roughly 75% being singletons. Sequencing was performed on T cells from blood (PBMCs), unsorted or a sorted subset (not recorded which), taken before or after yellow fever vaccination (not recorded which). The receptors stem from a woman younger than 30 who received the yellow fever vaccine.

The chain combines TRBV12-3 or TRBV12-4 with TRBJ1-1; D is perhaps TRBD1 (5 bases). The CDR3 has 14 amino acids. With 3 bases removed from V and 5 bases from J, the gap between germline ends came to 13 bases. CDR3 protein: CASSLQGGGTEAFF. The DNA for the CDR3 is TGTGCCAGCAGTTTGCAGGGAGGAGGGACTGAAGCTTTCTTT.

The rearrangement joins TRBV15 to TRBJ1-2, with 7 bases identical to TRBD1. The CDR3 runs 16 residues. Looked up from germline, CDR1 is LNHNV and CDR2 is YYDKDF (reference sequence). Unmatched junction bases numbered 11, after V lost 0 bases and J lost 7 bases. The CDR3 sequence is CATSRDIDRVGVGYTF. The CDR3 nucleotides read TGTGCCACCAGCAGAGATATAGACAGGGTTGGAGTTGGCTACACCTTC. The whole variable domain, remainder taken from reference TRBV15 and TRBJ1-2, is DAMVIQNPRYQVTQFGKPVTLSCSQTLNHNVMYWYQQKSSQAPKLLFHYYDKDFNNEADTPDNFQSRRPNTSFCFLDIRSPGLGDTAMYLCATSRDIDRVGVGYTFGSGTRLTVV.

This clonotype was recorded only once. The chain has TRBV18 and TRBJ1-3, with D maybe TRBD1 (5 bases). The CDR3 sequence is 16 residues long. Looked up from germline, CDR1 is KGHSH and CDR2 is LQKENI. Trimming left V 3 bases short and J 0 bases short, with 12 bases between. The CDR3 sequence: CASSPPGLDSGNTIYF. The DNA of the CDR3 is TGTGCCAGCTCACCCCCGGGGCTCGACTCTGGAAACACCATATATTTT.

The V call is TRBV2, the J call TRBJ2-1; 11 bases line up with TRBD2. CDR1 and CDR2 (germline): SNHLY, FYNNEI. The junction had 5 bases not matched to a gene; V was cut back by 1 base and J by 9 bases. This CDR3 contains 15 residues. CDR3 sequence reads: CASSEGLAGTAEQFF. The CDR3 DNA sequence: TGTGCCAGCAGTGAAGGACTAGCGGGGACGGCTGAGCAGTTCTTC. The full variable domain, its missing parts supplied by reference TRBV2 and TRBJ2-1, is EPEVTQTPSHQVTQMGQEVILRCVPISNHLYFYWYRQILGQKVEFLVSFYNNEISEKSEIFDDQFSVERPDGSNFTLKIRSTKLEDSAMYFCASSEGLAGTAEQFFGPGTRLTVL.